These T cell receptor beta chains were read from a single sample in a study of T-cell reconstitution after alpha-beta-depleted transplantation in children. TCRdb analysed the PCR reads with MiXCR anew, one entry per CDR3 protein. The table lists about 460,000 distinct CDR3 sequences, about an eighth of them singletons. Sequencing used PBMCs, mostly from graft donor cells, obtained 180 days after TCRalphabeta/CD19-depleted stem cell transplant. These receptors were taken from a female patient aged 2-10 years who had a stem cell transplant for aplastic anemia, so the T cells may come from the graft donor. CDR3s include the opening cysteine and the closing phenylalanine or tryptophan. The order of the fields is V gene, D gene, clone size, J gene, CDR3 protein. D genes are given only for firm matches. Only part of the rows carry a size: once, few, many, or a class if the clone is expanded.

v_gene: TRBV11-2; d_gene: TRBD2; abundance: .; j_gene: TRBJ2-4; CDR3aa: CASSQRLRAGEGLAKNIQYF
v_gene: TRBV11-2; d_gene: TRBD2; abundance: .; j_gene: TRBJ2-1; CDR3aa: CASSWGPGLVPEQFF
v_gene: TRBV6-1; d_gene: TRBD1; abundance: .; j_gene: TRBJ1-1; CDR3aa: CASSPWGDRNTEAFF
v_gene: TRBV4-2; d_gene: TRBD2; abundance: .; j_gene: TRBJ2-2; CDR3aa: CASSRGGLAGVTGELFF
v_gene: TRBV20-1; d_gene: .; abundance: few; j_gene: TRBJ2-5; CDR3aa: CSARLPGQETQYF
v_gene: TRBV28; d_gene: .; abundance: .; j_gene: TRBJ2-7; CDR3aa: CASSGFPGNEQYF
v_gene: TRBV9; d_gene: TRBD2; abundance: .; j_gene: TRBJ2-2; CDR3aa: CASSERAGGPNTGELFF
v_gene: TRBV5-1; d_gene: TRBD1; abundance: .; j_gene: TRBJ1-1; CDR3aa: CASSGSTGGNTEAFF
v_gene: TRBV18; d_gene: TRBD1; abundance: few; j_gene: TRBJ1-3; CDR3aa: CASSPMTGNNGNTIYF
v_gene: TRBV7-3; d_gene: .; abundance: .; j_gene: TRBJ2-1; CDR3aa: CASSLRGFNEQFF
v_gene: TRBV7-2; d_gene: .; abundance: few; j_gene: TRBJ2-3; CDR3aa: CASSLAPVRDVTDTQYF
v_gene: TRBV12-3/TRBV12-4; d_gene: TRBD2; abundance: few; j_gene: TRBJ2-2; CDR3aa: CASSLALAGVGGELFF
v_gene: TRBV18; d_gene: TRBD2; abundance: .; j_gene: TRBJ2-7; CDR3aa: CASSSTGTSGYEQYF
v_gene: TRBV12-3/TRBV12-4; d_gene: .; abundance: many; j_gene: TRBJ2-2; CDR3aa: CASSLVPGELFF
v_gene: TRBV6-1; d_gene: .; abundance: few; j_gene: TRBJ2-3; CDR3aa: CASVDRTPASTDTQYF
v_gene: TRBV20-1; d_gene: .; abundance: .; j_gene: TRBJ2-3; CDR3aa: CSASFGRGDTQYF
v_gene: TRBV29-1; d_gene: .; abundance: .; j_gene: TRBJ2-5; CDR3aa: CSVPIPRRETQYF
v_gene: TRBV25-1; d_gene: TRBD2; abundance: .; j_gene: TRBJ2-3; CDR3aa: CASSPGMGTSGMRDTQYF